These 14 T cell receptor beta chains were all obtained from the same sample, sequenced in a study of blood T cell repertoires in COVID-19 (dated by TCRdb to about 2020). Library preparation was by the immunoSEQ multiplex PCR assay. TCRdb retrieved this table from immuneACCESS and kept in-frame rearrangements only. Not all clones are present; in checked studies, unresolved V genes account for under half, and no reason is known for the remainder. The sample records about 97,000 clones, 70% to 90% of which are singletons. Around 2% of the sample rests with the top ten. The sequencing input was peripheral blood. The receptors were gathered from a man aged 50 or older with active COVID-19.

V is TRBV6-5 and J is TRBJ1-2, with a weak D call TRBD1 (6 bases). Trimming took 4 bases from V and 5 from J, leaving 20 bases between them. The CDR3 contains 16 residues. Germline assignment: CDR1 MNHEY and CDR2 SVGAGI. The CDR3 nucleotides read TGTGCCAGCAGTTCCCGGACAGCGGCGTTTACTTATGGCTACACCTTC. Its protein product is CASSSRTAAFTYGYTF.

The count of this clone is one. The chain links TRBV7-2 to TRBJ2-7; the D gene is possibly TRBD1 (5 bases). The germline CDR1 and CDR2 sequences are SGHTA and FQGNSA. Trimming pared 5 bases from V and 3 bases from J, leaving 14 bases between. This CDR3 has 14 amino acids. The DNA for the CDR3 is TGTGCCAGCAGCCCACAAAAAGGGGTCTACGAGCAGTACTTC. Translated: CASSPQKGVYEQYF.

The chain links TRBV7-3 to TRBJ2-7; unclear D gene. V was trimmed by 0 bases and J by 3 bases, leaving 9 bases between them. The CDR3 extends over 14 amino acids. CDR1 and CDR2 from the germline V gene are SGHTA and FQGTGA. CDR3 bases: TGTGCCAGCAGCTTAACCTCAGATGACTACGAGCAGTACTTC. It specifies CASSLTSDDYEQYF.

The V gene is TRBV27, the J gene TRBJ2-7; 10 bases map to TRBD2. V was pared by 3 bases and J by 4 bases, with 9 bases of the junction left unmatched. This CDR3 comprises 16 residues. The germline V gene has CDR1 MNHEY and CDR2 SMNVEV (reference sequence). This CDR3 reads CASSFSSGTSAYEQYF. DNA of the CDR3: TGTGCCAGCAGTTTTTCCAGCGGGACTAGCGCATACGAGCAGTACTTC.

V and J are TRBV5-6 and TRBJ1-5, with D possibly TRBD1 on 6 matching bases. The CDR3 contains 16 residues. Germline lookup yields CDR1 SGHDT and CDR2 YYEEEE. V was trimmed by 3 bases and J by 6 bases, leaving 19 bases between them. CDR3 nucleotides: TGTGCCAGCAGCTCTACTCAGGGGTCATACCGTCAGCCCCAGCATTTT. Encoded protein: CASSSTQGSYRQPQHF.

Only one count was recorded for this clone. The chain is built from TRBV7-2 and TRBJ1-1; the D gene is possibly TRBD1 (6 bases). Germline loops: CDR1 SGHTA, CDR2 FQGNSA. With 4 bases removed from V and 8 bases from J, the gap between germline ends came to 14 bases. CDR3 length equals 13 residues. CDR3 in amino acids: CASSSNSRGEAFF. In DNA, the CDR3 is TGTGCCAGCAGCTCCAACAGCAGGGGCGAAGCTTTCTTT.

The J gene is TRBJ1-1, the V gene TRBV11-3; D possibly corresponds to TRBD1 (5 bases). CDR3 size: 13 residues. Trimming left V 3 bases short and J 6 bases short, with 11 bases between. The germline V gene encodes CDR1 SGHNT and CDR2 YENEEA. The CDR3, as DNA: TGTGCCAGCAGCTTTGGGGCGGTCTCTGAAGCTTTCTTT. Its translation: CASSFGAVSEAFF.

The chain recombines TRBV24-1 with TRBJ1-6; D is unresolved. The CDR3 totals 14 residues. The germline gives CDR1 KGHDR, CDR2 SFDVKD. The V end was cut by 0 bases, the J end by 8 bases, with 7 bases between. The CDR3 sequence: CATSDLSGDSPLHF. In DNA, the CDR3 is TGTGCCACCAGTGATTTGAGTGGAGATTCACCCCTCCACTTT.

The CDR3 coding sequence is TGTGCCAGCAGCTATGTACGGTCCCGGGGGGCCGAGCAGTACTTC. Translating it yields CASSYVRSRGAEQYF. This rearrangement joins TRBV7-2 to TRBJ2-7; possible D gene TRBD2, 7 bases. The germline V gene has CDR1 SGHTA and CDR2 FQGNSA. The germline V and J ends were trimmed by 4 bases and 6 bases, with 19 bases remaining between them. The CDR3 is 15 amino acids.

The chain combines TRBV4-1 with TRBJ1-2; no definite D call. Germline V lookup: CDR1 MGHRA, CDR2 YSYEKL. The CDR3 consists of 13 residues. V was shortened by 1 base and J by 4 bases, with 7 bases between the two germline ends. CDR3 DNA sequence: TGCGCCAGCAGCCAAGCCGGGTTCTATGGCTACACCTTC. This encodes CASSQAGFYGYTF.

The CDR3 DNA sequence: TGTGCCACCAGTGATCCAGCTAGTAGTTTTTCTGGAAACACCATATATTTT. Its protein is CATSDPASSFSGNTIYF. The chain carries TRBV24-1 and TRBJ1-3; D is uncertain. The CDR3 has 17 amino acids. The V and J ends lost 3 bases and 1 base respectively, with 15 bases between them. CDR1 is KGHDR and CDR2 is SFDVKD in the germline V gene.

This clone was found once. V gene TRBV3-1 (or the pseudogene TRBV3-2) combines with J gene TRBJ1-2, with D possibly matching TRBD1 (5 bases). The germline V and J ends were trimmed by 0 bases and 2 bases, with 10 bases remaining between them. The CDR3 is 15 amino acids. Germline CDR1 reads LGHDT; CDR2 reads YNNKEL (reference sequence). CDR3 in amino acids: CASSQDSQGNYGYTF. CDR3 nucleotides: TGTGCCAGCAGCCAAGACTCGCAGGGAAACTATGGCTACACCTTC.

The chain is built from TRBV7-2 and TRBJ1-5; D gene uncertain. CDR3 length: 14 residues. With 5 bases removed from V and 7 bases from J, the gap between germline ends came to 15 bases. Germline V lookup: CDR1 SGHTA, CDR2 FQGNSA. CDR3 coding DNA: TGTGCCAGCAGCCCAAGGGAGGGAGGACAGCCCCAGCATTTT. It encodes CASSPREGGQPQHF.

The rearrangement uses TRBV18 and TRBJ1-5; 7 nucleotides match TRBD1. J was trimmed by 2 bases and V by 4 bases; bases with no gene match: 5. CDR3 length: 15 residues. The germline V gene encodes CDR1 KGHSH and CDR2 LQKENI. CDR3 amino acids: CASSLRTGGNQPQHF. As DNA, the CDR3 is TGTGCCAGCTCACTAAGGACAGGTGGCAATCAGCCCCAGCATTTT.